A single sample is the source of the 6 T cell receptor beta chains below, sequenced in a study of blood T cell repertoires in COVID-19. This table comes from immunoSEQ multiplex PCR, and its TCRdb copy is limited to in-frame clones, with some not included. This table holds about 82,000 clones, about 78% found once. Material: peripheral blood. The receptors originated from a man between 60 and 70 years old with COVID-19, enrolled during active disease.

This chain links TRBV5-4 with TRBJ2-5; weak D call: TRBD2 (6 bases). Trimming removed 3 bases at V and 1 base at J, with 10 bases between. This CDR3 contains 14 residues. Germline V gives CDR1 SGHNT, CDR2 YYREEE (reference sequence). CDR3 nucleotides: TGTGCCAGCAGCTCTGGGACTCTCCAAGAGACCCAGTACTTC. Its translation is CASSSGTLQETQYF. The variable domain in full, with the rest retrieved from reference TRBV5-4 and TRBJ2-5, is ETGVTQSPTHLIKTRGQQVTLRCSSQSGHNTVSWYQQALGQGPQFIFQYYREEENGRGNFPPRFSGLQFPNYSSELNVNALELDDSALYLCASSSGTLQETQYFGPGTRLLVL.

The V gene is TRBV5-1, the J gene TRBJ2-7, with a tentative D call TRBD1 (7 bases). The CDR3 length is 14 residues. Germline CDR1 reads SGHRS; CDR2 reads YFSETQ. Trimming left V 4 bases short and J 4 bases short, with 15 bases between. The DNA of the CDR3 is TGCGCCAGCAGCAACACCGCAGGGGGGTACGAGCAGTACTTC. It specifies CASSNTAGGYEQYF.

V usage is TRBV19 and J usage is TRBJ1-1; no clear D gene. CDR3 length equals 15 residues. Germline CDR1 and CDR2: LNHDA and SQIVND (reference sequence). V was clipped by 3 bases and J by 1 base, with 12 bases between them. The CDR3 here is CASSIHVSGNTEAFF. The CDR3 coding sequence is TGTGCCAGTAGTATCCATGTTTCGGGGAACACTGAAGCTTTCTTT.

The chain couples TRBV9 to TRBJ2-5, with 9 bases identical to TRBD1. CDR3 size: 16 residues. The V gene's germline CDR1 is SGDLS and CDR2 YYNGEE. V lost 2 bases to trimming and J lost 2 bases; unmatched junction nucleotides: 7. The CDR3 nucleotides read TGTGCCAGCAGCGTGGACGGACAGGGGTGGCAAGAGACCCAGTACTTC. It codes for CASSVDGQGWQETQYF.

The rearrangement uses TRBV2 and TRBJ1-4, with D tentatively TRBD1 (6 bases). CDR1 is SNHLY, CDR2 FYNNEI, per germline. The ends were cut back, 6 bases at V and 2 bases at J, with 13 bases in the middle. This CDR3 spans 15 amino acids. CDR3 nucleotide sequence: TGTGCCAGCAGCCCCGACAGGAGGACTAATGAAAAACTGTTTTTT. It translates to CASSPDRRTNEKLFF. The variable domain in full, completed from reference TRBV2 and TRBJ1-4, reads EPEVTQTPSHQVTQMGQEVILRCVPISNHLYFYWYRQILGQKVEFLVSFYNNEISEKSEIFDDQFSVERPDGSNFTLKIRSTKLEDSAMYFCASSPDRRTNEKLFFGSGTQLSVL.

This chain joins TRBV12-3 or TRBV12-4 and TRBJ2-7, with no clear D. The ends were cut back, 1 base at V and 2 bases at J, with 6 bases in the middle. The CDR3 runs to 13 residues. Here the CDR3 DNA reads TGTGCCAGCAGTTTAGTCAGTCCCTACGAGCAGTACTTC. Protein product: CASSLVSPYEQYF.